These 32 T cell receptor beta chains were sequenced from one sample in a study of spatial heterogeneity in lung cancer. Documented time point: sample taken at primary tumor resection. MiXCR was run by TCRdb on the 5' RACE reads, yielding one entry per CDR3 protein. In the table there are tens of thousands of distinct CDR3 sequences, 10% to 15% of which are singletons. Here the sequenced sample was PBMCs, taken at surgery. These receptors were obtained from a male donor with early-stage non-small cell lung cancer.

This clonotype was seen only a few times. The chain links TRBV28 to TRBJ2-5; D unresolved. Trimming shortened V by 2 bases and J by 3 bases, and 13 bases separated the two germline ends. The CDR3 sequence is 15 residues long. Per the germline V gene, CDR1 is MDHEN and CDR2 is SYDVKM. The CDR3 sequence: CASSLEMGNEETQYF. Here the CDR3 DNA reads TGTGCCAGCAGTTTAGAGATGGGGAACGAAGAGACCCAGTACTTC.

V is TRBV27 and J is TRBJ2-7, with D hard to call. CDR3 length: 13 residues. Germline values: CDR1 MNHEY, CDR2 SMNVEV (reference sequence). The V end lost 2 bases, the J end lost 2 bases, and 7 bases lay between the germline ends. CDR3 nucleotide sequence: TGTGCCAGCAGTTTAGGTCCGACCTACGAGCAGTACTTC. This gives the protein CASSLGPTYEQYF.

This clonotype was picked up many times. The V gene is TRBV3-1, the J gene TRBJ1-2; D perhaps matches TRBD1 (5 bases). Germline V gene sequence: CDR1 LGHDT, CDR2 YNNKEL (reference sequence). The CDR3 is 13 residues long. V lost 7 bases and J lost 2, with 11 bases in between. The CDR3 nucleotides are TGTGCCAGCACTGCACGACAGAACTATGGCTACACCTTC. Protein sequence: CASTARQNYGYTF.

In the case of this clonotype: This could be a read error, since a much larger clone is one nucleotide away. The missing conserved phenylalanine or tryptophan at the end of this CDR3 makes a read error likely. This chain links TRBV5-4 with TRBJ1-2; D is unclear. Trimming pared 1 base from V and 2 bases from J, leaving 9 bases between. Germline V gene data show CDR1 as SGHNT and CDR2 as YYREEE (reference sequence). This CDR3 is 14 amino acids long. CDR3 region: CASSLTTANYGYTY. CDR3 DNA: TGTGCCAGCAGCTTGACAACAGCAAACTATGGCTACACCTAC.

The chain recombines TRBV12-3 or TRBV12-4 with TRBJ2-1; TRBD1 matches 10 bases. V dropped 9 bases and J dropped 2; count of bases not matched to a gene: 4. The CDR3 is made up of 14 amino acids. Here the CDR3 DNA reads TGTGCCAGTACCGGGACAGGGGCCTACAATGAGCAGTTCTTC. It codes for CASTGTGAYNEQFF.

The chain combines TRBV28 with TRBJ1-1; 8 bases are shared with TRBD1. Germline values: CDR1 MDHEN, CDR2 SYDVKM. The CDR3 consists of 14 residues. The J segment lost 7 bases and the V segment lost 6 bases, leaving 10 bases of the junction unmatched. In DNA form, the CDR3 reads TGTGCCAGCAGCCCCGGACAGGGAGAAGTTGAAGCTTTCTTT. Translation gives CASSPGQGEVEAFF.

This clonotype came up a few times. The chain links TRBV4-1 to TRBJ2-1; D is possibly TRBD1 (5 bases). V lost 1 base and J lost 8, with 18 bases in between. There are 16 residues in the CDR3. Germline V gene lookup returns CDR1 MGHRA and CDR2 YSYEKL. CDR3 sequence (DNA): TGCGCCAGCAGCCAAGTTCAGGGTGCTCCTTCGGATGAGCAGTTCTTC. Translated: CASSQVQGAPSDEQFF.

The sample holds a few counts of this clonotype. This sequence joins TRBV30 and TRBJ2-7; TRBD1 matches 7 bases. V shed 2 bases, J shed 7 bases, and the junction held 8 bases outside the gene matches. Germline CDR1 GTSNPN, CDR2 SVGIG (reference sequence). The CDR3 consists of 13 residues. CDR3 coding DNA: TGTGCCTGGAGTCGCATGACAGGGTATGAGCAGTACTTC. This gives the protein CAWSRMTGYEQYF.

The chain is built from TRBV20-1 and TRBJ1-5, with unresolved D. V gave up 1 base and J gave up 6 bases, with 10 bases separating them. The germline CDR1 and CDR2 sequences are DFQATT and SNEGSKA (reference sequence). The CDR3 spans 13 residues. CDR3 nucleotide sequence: TGCAGTGCTAGAGCCGGGGTTGGTCAGCCCCAGCATTTT. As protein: CSARAGVGQPQHF.

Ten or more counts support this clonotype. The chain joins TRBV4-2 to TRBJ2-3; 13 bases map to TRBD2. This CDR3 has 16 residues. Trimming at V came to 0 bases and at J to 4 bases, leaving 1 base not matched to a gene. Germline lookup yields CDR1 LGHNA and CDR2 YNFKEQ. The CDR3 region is CASSQELAGGSDTQYF. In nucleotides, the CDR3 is TGTGCCAGCAGCCAAGAACTAGCGGGAGGGTCAGATACGCAGTATTTT.

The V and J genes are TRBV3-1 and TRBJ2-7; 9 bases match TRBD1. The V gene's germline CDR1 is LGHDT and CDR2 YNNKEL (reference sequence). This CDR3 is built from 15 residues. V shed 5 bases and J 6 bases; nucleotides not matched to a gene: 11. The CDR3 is CASSFPGTGLFEQYF. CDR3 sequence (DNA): TGTGCCAGCAGCTTTCCCGGGACAGGGTTGTTCGAGCAGTACTTC.

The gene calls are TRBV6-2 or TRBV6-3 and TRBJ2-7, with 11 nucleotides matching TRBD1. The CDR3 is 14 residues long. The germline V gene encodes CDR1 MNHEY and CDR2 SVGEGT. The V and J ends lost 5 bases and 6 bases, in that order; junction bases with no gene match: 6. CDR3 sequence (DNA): TGTGCCAGCAGTCCGAGGACAGGGGGCGCCGAGCAGTACTTC. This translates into CASSPRTGGAEQYF.

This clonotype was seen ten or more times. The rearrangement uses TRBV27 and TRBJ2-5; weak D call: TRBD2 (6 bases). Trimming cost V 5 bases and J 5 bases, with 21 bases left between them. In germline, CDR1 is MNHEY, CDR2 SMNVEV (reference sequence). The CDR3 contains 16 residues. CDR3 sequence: CASSASLWAEGETQYF. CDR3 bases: TGTGCCAGCAGTGCCTCGTTATGGGCGGAGGGGGAGACCCAGTACTTC.

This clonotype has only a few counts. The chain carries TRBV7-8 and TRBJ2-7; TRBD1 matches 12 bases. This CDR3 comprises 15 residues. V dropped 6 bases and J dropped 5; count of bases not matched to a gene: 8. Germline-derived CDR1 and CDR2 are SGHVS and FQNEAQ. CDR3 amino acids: CASRPPGTGGNEQYF. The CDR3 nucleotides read TGTGCCAGCAGACCTCCCGGGACAGGGGGCAACGAGCAGTACTTC. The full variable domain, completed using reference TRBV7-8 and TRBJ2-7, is GAGVSQSPRYKVAKRGQDVALRCDPISGHVSLFWYQQALGQGPEFLTYFQNEAQLDKSGLPSDRFFAERPEGSVSTLKIQRTQQEDSAVYLCASRPPGTGGNEQYFGPGTRLTVT.

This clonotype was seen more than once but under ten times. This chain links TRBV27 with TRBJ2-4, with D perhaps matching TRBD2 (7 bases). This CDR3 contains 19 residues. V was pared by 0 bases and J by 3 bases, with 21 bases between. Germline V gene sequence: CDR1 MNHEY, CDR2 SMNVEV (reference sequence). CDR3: CASSLSRSRGGPDKNIQYF. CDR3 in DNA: TGTGCCAGCAGTTTATCGCGCTCCAGGGGAGGGCCCGACAAAAACATTCAGTACTTC.

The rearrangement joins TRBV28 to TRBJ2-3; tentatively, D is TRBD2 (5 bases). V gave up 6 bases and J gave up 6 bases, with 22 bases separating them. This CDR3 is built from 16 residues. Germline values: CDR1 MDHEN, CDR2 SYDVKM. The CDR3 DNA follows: TGTGCCAGCAGCCTGGGAATAGGACGGACTCAGGATACGCAGTATTTT. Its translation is CASSLGIGRTQDTQYF.

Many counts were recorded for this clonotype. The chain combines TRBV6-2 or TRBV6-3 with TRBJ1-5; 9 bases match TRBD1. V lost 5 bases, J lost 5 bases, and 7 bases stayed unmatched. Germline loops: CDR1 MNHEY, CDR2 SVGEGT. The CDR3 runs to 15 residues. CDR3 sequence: CASSPPTGGHQPQHF. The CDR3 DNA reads TGTGCCAGCAGTCCCCCGACAGGGGGTCATCAGCCCCAGCATTTT.

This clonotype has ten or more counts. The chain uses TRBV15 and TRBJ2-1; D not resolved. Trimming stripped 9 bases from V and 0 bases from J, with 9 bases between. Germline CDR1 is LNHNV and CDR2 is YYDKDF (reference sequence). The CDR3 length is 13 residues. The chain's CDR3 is CATRTGSYNEQFF. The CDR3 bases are TGTGCCACGCGGACGGGCTCCTACAATGAGCAGTTCTTC. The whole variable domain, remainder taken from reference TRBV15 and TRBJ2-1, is DAMVIQNPRYQVTQFGKPVTLSCSQTLNHNVMYWYQQKSSQAPKLLFHYYDKDFNNEADTPDNFQSRRPNTSFCFLDIRSPGLGDTAMYLCATRTGSYNEQFFGPGTRLTVL.

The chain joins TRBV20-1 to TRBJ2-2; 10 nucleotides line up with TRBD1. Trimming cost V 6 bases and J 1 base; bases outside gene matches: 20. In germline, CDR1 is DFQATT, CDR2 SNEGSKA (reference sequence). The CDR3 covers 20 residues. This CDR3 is CSALTGGQGTGRKNTGELFF. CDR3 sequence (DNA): TGCAGTGCACTGACAGGGGGCCAAGGGACGGGAAGGAAGAACACCGGGGAGCTGTTTTTT.

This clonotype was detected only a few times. CDR3 bases: TGTGCCAGCAGCCCGGTAGACGATTCCGGCTACACCTTC. Its translation: CASSPVDDSGYTF. V is TRBV7-2 and J is TRBJ1-2; D gene unclear. The CDR3 spans 13 residues. V gave up 5 bases and J gave up 8 bases, with 15 bases separating them. The germline gives CDR1 SGHTA, CDR2 FQGNSA. The full variable domain, with the rest looked up from reference TRBV7-2 and TRBJ1-2, is GAGVSQSPSNKVTEKGKDVELRCDPISGHTALYWYRQSLGQGLEFLIYFQGNSAPDKSGLPSDRFSAERTGGSVSTLTIQRTQQEDSAVYLCASSPVDDSGYTFGSGTRLTVV.

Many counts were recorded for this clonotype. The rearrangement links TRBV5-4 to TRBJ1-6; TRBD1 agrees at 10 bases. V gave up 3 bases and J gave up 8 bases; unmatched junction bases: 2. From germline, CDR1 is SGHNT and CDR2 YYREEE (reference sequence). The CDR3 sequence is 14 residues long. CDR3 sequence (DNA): TGTGCCAGCAGCTCCGGGACAGGGGATTCACCCCTCCACTTT. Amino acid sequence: CASSSGTGDSPLHF.

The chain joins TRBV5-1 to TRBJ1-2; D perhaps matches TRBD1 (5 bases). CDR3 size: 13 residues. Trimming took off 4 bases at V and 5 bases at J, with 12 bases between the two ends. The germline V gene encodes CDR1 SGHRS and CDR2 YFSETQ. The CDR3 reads CASSARVGYGYTF. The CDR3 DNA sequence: TGCGCCAGCAGCGCCAGGGTTGGTTATGGCTACACCTTC.

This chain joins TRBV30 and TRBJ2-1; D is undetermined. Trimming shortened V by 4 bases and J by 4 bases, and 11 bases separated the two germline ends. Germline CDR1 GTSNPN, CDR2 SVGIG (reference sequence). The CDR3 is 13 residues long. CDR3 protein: CAWNPVSYNEQFF. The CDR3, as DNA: TGTGCCTGGAACCCGGTATCATACAATGAGCAGTTCTTC.

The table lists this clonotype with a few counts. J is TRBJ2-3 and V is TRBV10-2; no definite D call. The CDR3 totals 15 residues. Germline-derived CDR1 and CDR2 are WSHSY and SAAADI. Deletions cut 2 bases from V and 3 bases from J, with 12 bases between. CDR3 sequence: CASSEDRSVTDTQYF. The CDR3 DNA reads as TGCGCCAGCAGTGAGGATCGGTCGGTGACAGATACGCAGTATTTT.

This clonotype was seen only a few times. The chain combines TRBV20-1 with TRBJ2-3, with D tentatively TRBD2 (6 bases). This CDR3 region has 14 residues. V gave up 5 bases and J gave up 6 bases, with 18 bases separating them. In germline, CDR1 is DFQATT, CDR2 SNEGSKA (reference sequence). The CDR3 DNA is TGCAGTGCTGGGACTCCACCGGGCCTCGATACGCAGTATTTT. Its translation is CSAGTPPGLDTQYF.

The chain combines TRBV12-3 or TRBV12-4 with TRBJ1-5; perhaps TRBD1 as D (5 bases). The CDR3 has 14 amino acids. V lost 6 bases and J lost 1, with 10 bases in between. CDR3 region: CASSRDVSNQPQHF. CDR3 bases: TGTGCCAGCAGCAGGGACGTGAGCAATCAGCCCCAGCATTTT.

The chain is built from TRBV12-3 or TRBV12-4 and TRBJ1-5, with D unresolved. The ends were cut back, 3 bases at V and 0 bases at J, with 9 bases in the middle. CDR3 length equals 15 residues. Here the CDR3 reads CASSLGVDSNQPQHF. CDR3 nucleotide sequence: TGTGCCAGCAGTTTGGGAGTCGATAGCAATCAGCCCCAGCATTTT.

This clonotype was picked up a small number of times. For the CDR3, the DNA is TGTGCCAGCAGTTCATACCCGGGACTAGCGAGACGGGAGTACCAGTACTTC. Its translation is CASSSYPGLARREYQYF. This sequence joins TRBV27 and TRBJ2-5; TRBD2 aligns across 10 bases. Germline V gene data show CDR1 as MNHEY and CDR2 as SMNVEV (reference sequence). Trimming removed 4 bases from V and 10 bases from J; junction bases left unmatched: 18. This CDR3 spans 17 amino acids.

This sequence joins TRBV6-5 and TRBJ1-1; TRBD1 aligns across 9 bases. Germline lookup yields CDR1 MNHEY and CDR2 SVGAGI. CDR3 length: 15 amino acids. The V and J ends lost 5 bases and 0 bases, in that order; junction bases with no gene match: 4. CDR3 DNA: TGTGCCAGCAGTCCCGGGACAGGGATGAACACTGAAGCTTTCTTT. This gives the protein CASSPGTGMNTEAFF.

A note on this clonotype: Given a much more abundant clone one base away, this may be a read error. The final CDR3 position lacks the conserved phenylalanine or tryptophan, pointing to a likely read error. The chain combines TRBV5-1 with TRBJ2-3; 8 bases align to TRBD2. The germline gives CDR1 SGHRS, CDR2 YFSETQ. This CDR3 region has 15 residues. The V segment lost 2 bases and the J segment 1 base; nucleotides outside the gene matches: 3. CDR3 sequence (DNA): TGCGCCAGCAGCTTAGCGGGAGTGGGCACAGATACGCAGTATTCT. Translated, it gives CASSLAGVGTDTQYS.

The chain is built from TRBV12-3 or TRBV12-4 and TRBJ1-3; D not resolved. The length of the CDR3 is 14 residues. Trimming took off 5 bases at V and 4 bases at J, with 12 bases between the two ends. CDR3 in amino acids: CASSANNVGNTIYF. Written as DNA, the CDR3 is TGTGCCAGCAGTGCGAATAATGTGGGAAACACCATATATTTT.

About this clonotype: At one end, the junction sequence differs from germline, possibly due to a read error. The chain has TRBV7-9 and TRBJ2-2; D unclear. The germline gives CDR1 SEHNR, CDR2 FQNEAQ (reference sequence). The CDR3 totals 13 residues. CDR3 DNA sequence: TGTGCCAGCAGCTTAGTCTCCACCGGGCAGCTGTTTTTT. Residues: CASSLVSTGQLFF.